This TCR beta chain was obtained from a study of neurological immune-mediated disorders. Libraries from sorted cells used 1 million T cells (CD4+ or CD8+). CDR3 length: 14 amino acids. From germline, CDR1 is SGHRS and CDR2 YFSETQ. Deletions cut 3 bases from V and 2 bases from J, with 9 bases between. TCRdb reprocessed the 5' RACE reads via MiXCR and lists one record per CDR3 protein. This sample yields 35,000 to 40,000 distinct CDR3 sequences, of which 11% are seen a single time; just under 4% belongs to the top ten. Details on this clonotype: A clone one base away is much larger, so this may be a read error.

V and J are TRBV5-1 and TRBJ1-3; D possibly corresponds to TRBD1 (5 bases). Sequencing was performed on CD4+ T cells from blood. The sequence derives from a woman in her 30s with HTLV-1-associated myelopathy (HAM/TSP). In nucleotides, the CDR3 is TGCGCCAGCAGCTCCGAGACAGCTGGAAACACCATATATTTT. It encodes CASSSETAGNTIYF.